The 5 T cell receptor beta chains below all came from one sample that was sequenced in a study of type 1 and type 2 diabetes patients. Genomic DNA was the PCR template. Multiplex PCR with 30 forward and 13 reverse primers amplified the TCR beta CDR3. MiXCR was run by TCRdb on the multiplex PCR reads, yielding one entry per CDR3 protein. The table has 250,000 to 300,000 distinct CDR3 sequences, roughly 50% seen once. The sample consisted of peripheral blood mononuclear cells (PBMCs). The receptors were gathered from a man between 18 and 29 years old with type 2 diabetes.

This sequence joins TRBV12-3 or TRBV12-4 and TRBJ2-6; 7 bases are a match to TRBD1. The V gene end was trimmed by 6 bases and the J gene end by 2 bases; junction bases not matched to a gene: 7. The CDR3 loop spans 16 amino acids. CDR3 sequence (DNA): TGTGCCAGCAGGCAAAGACAGGGCCCTGGGGCCAACGTCCTGACTTTC. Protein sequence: CASRQRQGPGANVLTF.

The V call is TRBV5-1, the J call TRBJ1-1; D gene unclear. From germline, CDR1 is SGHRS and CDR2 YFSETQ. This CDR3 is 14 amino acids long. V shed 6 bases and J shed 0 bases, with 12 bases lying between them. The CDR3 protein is CASTPGGMNTEAFF. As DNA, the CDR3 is TGCGCCAGCACCCCGGGAGGGATGAACACTGAAGCTTTCTTT.

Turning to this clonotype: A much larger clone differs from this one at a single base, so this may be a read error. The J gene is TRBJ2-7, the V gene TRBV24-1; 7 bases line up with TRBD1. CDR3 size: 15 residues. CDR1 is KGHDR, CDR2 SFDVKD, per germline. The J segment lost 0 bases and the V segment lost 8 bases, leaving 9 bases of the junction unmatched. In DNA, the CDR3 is TGTGCCACCAACAAAGGGACAGACCGCTCCTACGAGCAGTACTTC. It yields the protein CATNKGTDRSYEQYF.

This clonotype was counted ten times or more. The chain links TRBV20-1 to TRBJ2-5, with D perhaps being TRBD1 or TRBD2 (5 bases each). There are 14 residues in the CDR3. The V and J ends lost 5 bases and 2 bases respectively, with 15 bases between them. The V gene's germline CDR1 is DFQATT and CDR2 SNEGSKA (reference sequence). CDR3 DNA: TGCAGTGCTGTTACAACGGGGCTACAAGAGACCCAGTACTTC. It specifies CSAVTTGLQETQYF.

CDR3 DNA: TGTGCCAGCAGAGTCGGGGGATCACCCCTCCACTTT. It encodes CASRVGGSPLHF. V gene TRBV28 combines with J gene TRBJ1-6; weak D call: TRBD1 (5 bases). Per the germline V gene, CDR1 is MDHEN and CDR2 is SYDVKM. V shed 6 bases and J shed 10 bases, with 10 bases lying between them. CDR3 length: 12 residues.